The T cell receptor (beta chain) described here comes from a study of T-cell reconstitution after alpha-beta-depleted transplantation in children. Trimming removed 0 bases from V and 4 bases from J, with 14 bases in between. The CDR3 loop spans 15 amino acids. Germline loops: CDR1 SGHRS, CDR2 YFSETQ. Notes on this clonotype: Its antigen remains unidentified.

As it was prepared, the TCRbeta library received unique molecular identifiers. TCRdb re-derived calls from the PCR reads in MiXCR, one entry per CDR3 protein. The repertoire includes fewer than 750,000 distinct CDR3 sequences, roughly a quarter of them detected once, and approximately 33% sits in the top ten. Study findings and constraints: Some patients' high day-60 TCRbeta diversity was attributed to recipient cells surviving conditioning. The main origin of T-cell counts and diversity one year after transplant was newly produced T cells. Expanded graft clones, several hundred of them, were reportedly the source of alpha-beta T cells about two months after transplant.

The sequence came from a boy in the first two years of life with Wiskott-Aldrich syndrome, due to receive a stem cell transplant. The chain combines TRBV5-1 with TRBJ2-7, with a possible D match to TRBD2 (6 bases). Source: PBMCs, taken before TCRalphabeta/CD19-depleted stem cell transplant. The CDR3 DNA sequence: TGCGCCAGCAGCTTGGCGTCGAGACTAGTTTACGAGCAGTACTTC. Translating it yields CASSLASRLVYEQYF.